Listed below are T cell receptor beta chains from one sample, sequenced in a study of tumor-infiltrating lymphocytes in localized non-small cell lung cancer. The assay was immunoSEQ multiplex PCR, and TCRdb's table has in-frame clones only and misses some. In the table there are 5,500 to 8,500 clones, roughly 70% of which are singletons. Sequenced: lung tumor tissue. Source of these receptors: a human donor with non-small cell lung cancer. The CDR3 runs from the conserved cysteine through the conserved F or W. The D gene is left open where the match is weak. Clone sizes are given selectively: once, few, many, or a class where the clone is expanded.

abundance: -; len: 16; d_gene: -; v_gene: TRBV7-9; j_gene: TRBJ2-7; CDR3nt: TGTGCCTGGAAGGTCAGCCAGACCGGCATACGAGGCGAGCAGTACTTC; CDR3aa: CAWKVSQTGIRGEQYF
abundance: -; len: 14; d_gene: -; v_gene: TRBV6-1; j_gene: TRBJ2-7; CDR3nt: TGTGCCAGCAGTGAACTACAGGGTTCCGTCGAGCAGTACTTC; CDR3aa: CASSELQGSVEQYF
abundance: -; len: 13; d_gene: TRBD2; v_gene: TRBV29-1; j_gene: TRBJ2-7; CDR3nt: TGCAGCGTTGAAGAACTAGCGGGATCCGAGCAGTACTTC; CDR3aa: CSVEELAGSEQYF
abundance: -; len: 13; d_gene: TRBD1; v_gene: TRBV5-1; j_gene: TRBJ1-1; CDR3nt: TGCGCCAGCAGACGACAGGGCGACACTGAAGCTTTCTTT; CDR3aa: CASRRQGDTEAFF
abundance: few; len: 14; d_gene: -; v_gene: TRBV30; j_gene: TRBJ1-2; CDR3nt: TGTGCCTGCCCGGGAACAGGAGTGAGGTATGGCTACACCTTC; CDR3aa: CACPGTGVRYGYTF
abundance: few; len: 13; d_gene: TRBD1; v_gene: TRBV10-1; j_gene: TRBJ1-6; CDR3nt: TGCGCCAGCAGGACAGGGAAATATTCACCCCTCCACTTT; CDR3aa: CASRTGKYSPLHF
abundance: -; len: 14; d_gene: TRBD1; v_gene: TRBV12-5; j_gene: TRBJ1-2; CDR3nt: TGTGCTAGTGGTTTGAGGGACAGTCCGGGGGGCTACACCTTC; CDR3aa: CASGLRDSPGGYTF
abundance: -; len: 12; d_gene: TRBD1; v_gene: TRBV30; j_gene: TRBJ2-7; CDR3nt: TGTGCCTGGAAAGACAGGGGCTACGAGCAGTACTTC; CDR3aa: CAWKDRGYEQYF
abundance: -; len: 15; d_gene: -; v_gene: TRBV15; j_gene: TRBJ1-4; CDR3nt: TGTGCCACCAGCAGAGCGCCCCAAAAGGGTGAAAAACTGTTTTTT; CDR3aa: CATSRAPQKGEKLFF
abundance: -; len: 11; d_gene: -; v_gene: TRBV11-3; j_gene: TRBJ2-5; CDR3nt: TGTGCCAGCAGCTTAAAAGAGACCCAGTACTTC; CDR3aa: CASSLKETQYF
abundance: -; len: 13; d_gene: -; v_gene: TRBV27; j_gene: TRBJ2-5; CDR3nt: TGTGCCAGCCGCATTCCCGGGAGAGAGACCCAGTACTTC; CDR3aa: CASRIPGRETQYF
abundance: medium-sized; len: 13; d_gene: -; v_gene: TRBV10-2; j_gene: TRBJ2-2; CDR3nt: TGCGCCAGCAGGGACATTCTCACCGGGGAGCTGTTTTTT; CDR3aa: CASRDILTGELFF
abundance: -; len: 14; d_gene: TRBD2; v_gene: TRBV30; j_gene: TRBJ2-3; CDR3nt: TGTGCCTGGAACAGCGGGGGGATAGAAGATACGCAGTATTTT; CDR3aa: CAWNSGGIEDTQYF
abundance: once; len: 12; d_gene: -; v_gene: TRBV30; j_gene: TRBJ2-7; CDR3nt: TGTGCCTGTCTCCGCTTGGGGTACGAGCAGTACTTC; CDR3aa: CACLRLGYEQYF
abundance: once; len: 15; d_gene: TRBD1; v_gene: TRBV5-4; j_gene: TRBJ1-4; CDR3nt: TGTGCCAGCAGCAATGAGGGACAGAATAATGAAAAACTGTTTTTT; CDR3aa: CASSNEGQNNEKLFF
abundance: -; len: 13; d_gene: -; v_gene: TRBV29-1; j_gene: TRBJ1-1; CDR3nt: TGCAGCGCCCACGGGGGGGGCGGCACTGAAGCTTTCTTT; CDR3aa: CSAHGGGGTEAFF
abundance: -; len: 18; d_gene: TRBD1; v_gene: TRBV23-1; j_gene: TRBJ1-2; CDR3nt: TGCGCCAGCAGTCAATCTAGGGAACAGGGGGCGTCGATTTATGGCTACACCTTC; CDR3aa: CASSQSREQGASIYGYTF
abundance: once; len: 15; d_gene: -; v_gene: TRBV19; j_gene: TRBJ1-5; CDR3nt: TGTGCCAGTAGTATAAGAGGGCAGGCATATCAGCCCCAGCATTTT; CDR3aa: CASSIRGQAYQPQHF
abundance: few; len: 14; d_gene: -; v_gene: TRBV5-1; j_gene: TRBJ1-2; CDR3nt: TGCGCCAGCAGCTTGGCTACAGTCGGTCAGGGCTACACCTTC; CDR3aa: CASSLATVGQGYTF
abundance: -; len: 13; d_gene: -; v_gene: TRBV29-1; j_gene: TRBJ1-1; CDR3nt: TGCAGCGTTGTTCGGCACCCAGGACCTGAAGCTTTCTTT; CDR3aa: CSVVRHPGPEAFF
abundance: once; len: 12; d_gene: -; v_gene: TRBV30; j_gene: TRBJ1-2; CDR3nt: TGTGCCTGTCTGACAGGTCGCTATGGCTACACCTTC; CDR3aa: CACLTGRYGYTF
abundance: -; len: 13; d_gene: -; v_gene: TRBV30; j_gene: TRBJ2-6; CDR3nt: TGTGCCTTTCTTTTGAGAGGGGCCAACGTCCTGACTTTC; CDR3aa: CAFLLRGANVLTF
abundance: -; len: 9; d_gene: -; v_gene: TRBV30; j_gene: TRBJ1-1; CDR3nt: TGTGCCTGGAGTGATGTGGCTTTCTTT; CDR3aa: CAWSDVAFF
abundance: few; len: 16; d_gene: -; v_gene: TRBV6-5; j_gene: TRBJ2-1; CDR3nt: TGTGCCAGCAGTTACCCCGCATGGTCGGGGTACAATGAGCAGTTCTTC; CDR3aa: CASSYPAWSGYNEQFF
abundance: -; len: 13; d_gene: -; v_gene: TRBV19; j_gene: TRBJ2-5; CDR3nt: TGTGCCACAACAGGCGTCCGCGGAGAGACCCAGTACTTC; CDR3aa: CATTGVRGETQYF
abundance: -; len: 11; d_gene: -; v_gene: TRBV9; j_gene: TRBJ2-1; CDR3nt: TGTGCCAGCAGCGTAGGGATTGAGCAGTTCTTC; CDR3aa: CASSVGIEQFF
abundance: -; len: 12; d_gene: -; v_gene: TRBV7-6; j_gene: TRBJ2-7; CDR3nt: TGTGCCAGCAGCTCGTTCGACGGGGAGCAGTACTTC; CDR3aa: CASSSFDGEQYF
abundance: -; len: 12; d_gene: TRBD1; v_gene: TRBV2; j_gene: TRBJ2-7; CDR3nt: TGTGCCAGCAGGGGACAGGGTTACGAGCAGTACTTC; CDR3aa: CASRGQGYEQYF
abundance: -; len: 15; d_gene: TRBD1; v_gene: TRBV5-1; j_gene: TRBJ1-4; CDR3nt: TGCGCCAGCAGCTTGGCCGGGACAGCTAATGAAAAACTGTTTTTT; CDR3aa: CASSLAGTANEKLFF
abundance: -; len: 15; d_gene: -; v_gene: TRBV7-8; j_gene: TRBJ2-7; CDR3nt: TGTGCCAGCAGCTTAGGGGGCGGCCCGGGCGACGAGCAGTACTTC; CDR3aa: CASSLGGGPGDEQYF
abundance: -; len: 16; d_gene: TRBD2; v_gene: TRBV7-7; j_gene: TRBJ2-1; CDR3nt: TGTGCCAGCAGCTTAGCGCGGGATAGCGGGGGTAGGGAGCAGTTCTTC; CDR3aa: CASSLARDSGGREQFF
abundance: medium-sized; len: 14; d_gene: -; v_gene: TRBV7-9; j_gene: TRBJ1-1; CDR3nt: TGTGCCAGCAGCTTTCTACAGGGGAACACTGAAGCTTTCTTT; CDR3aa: CASSFLQGNTEAFF
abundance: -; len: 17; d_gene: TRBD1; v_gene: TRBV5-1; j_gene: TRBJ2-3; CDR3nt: TGCGCCAGCAGTTCGTCCCCCGGGACAGGGCGGACAGATACGCAGTATTTT; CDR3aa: CASSSSPGTGRTDTQYF
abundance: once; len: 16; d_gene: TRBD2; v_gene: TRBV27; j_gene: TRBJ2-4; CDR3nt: TGTGCCAGCAGTTTGAAGGAGCGGGAGGGCCAGAACATTCAGTACTTC; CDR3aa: CASSLKEREGQNIQYF
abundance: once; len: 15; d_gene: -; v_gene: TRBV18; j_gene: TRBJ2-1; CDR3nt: TGTGCCAGCTCACCACGGCGGGTACTAAACAATGAGCAGTTCTTC; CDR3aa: CASSPRRVLNNEQFF
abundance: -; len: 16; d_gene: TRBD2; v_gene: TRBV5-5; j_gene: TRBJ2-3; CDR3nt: TGTGCCAGCAGCTTGGATTTGACTAGCGTGGAAGATACGCAGTATTTT; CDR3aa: CASSLDLTSVEDTQYF
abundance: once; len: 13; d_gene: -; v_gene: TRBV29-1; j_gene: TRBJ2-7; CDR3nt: TGCAGCGTTGTCCTCGACAGGAGGGGCGAGCAGTACTTC; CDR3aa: CSVVLDRRGEQYF
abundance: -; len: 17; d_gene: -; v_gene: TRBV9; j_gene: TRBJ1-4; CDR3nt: TGTGCCAGCAGCGTAGAGGCCGGAGTACCGCTTAATGAAAAACTGTTTTTT; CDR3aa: CASSVEAGVPLNEKLFF
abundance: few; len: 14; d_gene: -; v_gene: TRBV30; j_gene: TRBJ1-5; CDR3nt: TGTGCCTGGAGTGCAGGGAATAGCAATCAGCCCCAGCATTTT; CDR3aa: CAWSAGNSNQPQHF
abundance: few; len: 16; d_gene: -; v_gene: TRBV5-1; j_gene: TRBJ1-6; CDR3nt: TGCGCCAGCAGCAAGACAGGTAATCAAGATAATTCACCCCTCCACTTT; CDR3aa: CASSKTGNQDNSPLHF
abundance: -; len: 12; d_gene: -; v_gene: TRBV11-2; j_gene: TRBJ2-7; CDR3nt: TGTGCCAGCAGCCCCCGGACCTACGAGCAGTACTTC; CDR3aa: CASSPRTYEQYF
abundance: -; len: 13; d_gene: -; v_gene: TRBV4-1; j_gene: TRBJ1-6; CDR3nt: TGCGCCAGCAGCCAAGATGATAATTCACCCCTCCACTTT; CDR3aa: CASSQDDNSPLHF
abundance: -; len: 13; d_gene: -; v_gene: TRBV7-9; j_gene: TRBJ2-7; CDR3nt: TGTGCCAGCAGGCCCCAAAACAGCCCCGAGCAGTACTTC; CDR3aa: CASRPQNSPEQYF
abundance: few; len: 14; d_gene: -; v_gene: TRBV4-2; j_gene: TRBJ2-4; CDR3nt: TGTGCCAGCAGCCCCTCAGAGGTCAAAAACATTCAGTACTTC; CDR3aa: CASSPSEVKNIQYF
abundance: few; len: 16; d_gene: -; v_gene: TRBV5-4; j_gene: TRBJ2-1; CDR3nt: TGTGCCAGCAGCTTTGAAACAGGGATAACCTACAATGAGCAGTTCTTC; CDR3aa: CASSFETGITYNEQFF
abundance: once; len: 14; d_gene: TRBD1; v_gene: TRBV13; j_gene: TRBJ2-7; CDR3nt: TGTGCCAGCAGCTTTCAGGACAGGGGCTACGAGCAGTACTTC; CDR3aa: CASSFQDRGYEQYF
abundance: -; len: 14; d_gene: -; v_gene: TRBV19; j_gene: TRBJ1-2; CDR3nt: TGTGCCAGTAGTATAGGTCCAGGGGCCAATGGCTACACCTTC; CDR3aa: CASSIGPGANGYTF
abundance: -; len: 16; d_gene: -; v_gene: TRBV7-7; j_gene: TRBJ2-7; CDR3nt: TGTGCCAGCAGCATACCCGAGGGACGGATTTTCTACGAGCAGTACTTC; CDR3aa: CASSIPEGRIFYEQYF
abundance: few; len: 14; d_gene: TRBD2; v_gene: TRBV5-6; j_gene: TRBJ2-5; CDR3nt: TGTGCCAGCAGCTTAGCGGGAGGTGGGGAGACCCAGTACTTC; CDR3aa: CASSLAGGGETQYF
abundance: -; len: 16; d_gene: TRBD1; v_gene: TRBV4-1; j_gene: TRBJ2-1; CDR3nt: TGCGCCAGCAGCCAAGATTGGACAGGGGGGTCGAATGAGCAGTTCTTC; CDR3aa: CASSQDWTGGSNEQFF
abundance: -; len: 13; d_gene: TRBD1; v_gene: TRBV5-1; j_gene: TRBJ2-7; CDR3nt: TGCGCCAGCGGCATGGGACAGGGTGGCGAGCAGTACTTC; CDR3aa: CASGMGQGGEQYF
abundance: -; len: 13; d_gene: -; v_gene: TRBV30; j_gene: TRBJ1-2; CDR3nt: TGTGCCTGGAGTTTGTACAGTGACTATGGCTACACCTTC; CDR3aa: CAWSLYSDYGYTF
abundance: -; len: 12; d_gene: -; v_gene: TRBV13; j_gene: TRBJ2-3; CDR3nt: TGTGCCAGCAGATCTAGCACAGATACGCAGTATTTT; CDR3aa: CASRSSTDTQYF